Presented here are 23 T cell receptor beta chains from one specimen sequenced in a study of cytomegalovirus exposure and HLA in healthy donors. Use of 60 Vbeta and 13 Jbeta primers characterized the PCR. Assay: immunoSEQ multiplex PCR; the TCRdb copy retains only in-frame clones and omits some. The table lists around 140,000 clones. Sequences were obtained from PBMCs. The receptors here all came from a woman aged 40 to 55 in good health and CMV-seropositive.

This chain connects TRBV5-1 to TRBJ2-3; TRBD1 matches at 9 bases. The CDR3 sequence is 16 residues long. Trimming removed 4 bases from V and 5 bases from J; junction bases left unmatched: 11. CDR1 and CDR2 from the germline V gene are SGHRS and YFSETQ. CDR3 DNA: TGCGCCAGCAGCCCCTTACAGGGGGCGAGGAAAGATACGCAGTATTTT. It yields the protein CASSPLQGARKDTQYF.

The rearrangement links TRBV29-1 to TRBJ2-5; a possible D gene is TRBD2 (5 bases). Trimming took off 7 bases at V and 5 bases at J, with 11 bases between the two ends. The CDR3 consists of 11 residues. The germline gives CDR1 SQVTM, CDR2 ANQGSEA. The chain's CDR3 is CSADYEETQYF. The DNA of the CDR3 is TGCAGCGCCGACTATGAGGAGACCCAGTACTTC. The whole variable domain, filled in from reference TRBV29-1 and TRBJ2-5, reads SAVISQKPSRDICQRGTSLTIQCQVDSQVTMMFWYRQQPGQSLTLIATANQGSEATYESGFVIDKFPISRPNLTFSTLTVSNMSPEDSSIYLCSADYEETQYFGPGTRLLVL.

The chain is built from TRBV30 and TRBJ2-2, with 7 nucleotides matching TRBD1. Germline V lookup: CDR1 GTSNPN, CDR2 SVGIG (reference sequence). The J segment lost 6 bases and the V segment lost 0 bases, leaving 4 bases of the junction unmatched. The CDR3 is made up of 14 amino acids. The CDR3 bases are TGTGCCTGGAGTGTAATCCAGGGGGCCGGGGAGCTGTTTTTT. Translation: CAWSVIQGAGELFF.

The CDR3 sequence is CASSSQDSYEQYF. Written as DNA, the CDR3 is TGTGCCAGCAGTTCACAGGACAGCTACGAGCAGTACTTC. The chain employs TRBV27 and TRBJ2-7, with a weak D call TRBD1 (6 bases). Germline-derived CDR1 and CDR2 are MNHEY and SMNVEV (reference sequence). The germline V and J ends were trimmed by 4 bases and 3 bases, with 10 bases remaining between them. The CDR3 loop spans 13 amino acids.

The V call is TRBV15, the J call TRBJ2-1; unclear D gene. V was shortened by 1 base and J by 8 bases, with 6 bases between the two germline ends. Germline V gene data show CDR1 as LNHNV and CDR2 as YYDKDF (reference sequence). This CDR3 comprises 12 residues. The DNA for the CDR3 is TGTGCCACCAGCAGAGTTAACTATGAGCAGTTCTTC. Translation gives CATSRVNYEQFF.

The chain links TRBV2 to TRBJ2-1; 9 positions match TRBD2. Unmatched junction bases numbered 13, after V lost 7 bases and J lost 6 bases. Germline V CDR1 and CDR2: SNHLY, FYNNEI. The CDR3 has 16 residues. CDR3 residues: CASIPNGLAGSNEQFF. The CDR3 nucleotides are TGTGCCAGCATTCCCAATGGGCTAGCGGGAAGCAATGAGCAGTTCTTC.

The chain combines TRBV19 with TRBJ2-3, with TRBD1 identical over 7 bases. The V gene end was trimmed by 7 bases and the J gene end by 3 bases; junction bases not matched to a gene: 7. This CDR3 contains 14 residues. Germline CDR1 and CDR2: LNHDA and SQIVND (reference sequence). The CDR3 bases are TGTGCCAGTAAATCGGGACAGAGAACAGATACGCAGTATTTT. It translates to CASKSGQRTDTQYF.

The CDR3 protein is CASSELAASGGGTGELFF. CDR3 nucleotides: TGTGCCAGCAGTGAACTTGCGGCTAGCGGGGGGGGCACCGGGGAGCTGTTTTTT. The V call is TRBV2, the J call TRBJ2-2; 12 nucleotides agree with TRBD2. V gave up 2 bases and J gave up 4 bases; unmatched junction bases: 8. The CDR3 length is 18 residues. CDR1 and CDR2 (germline): SNHLY, FYNNEI.

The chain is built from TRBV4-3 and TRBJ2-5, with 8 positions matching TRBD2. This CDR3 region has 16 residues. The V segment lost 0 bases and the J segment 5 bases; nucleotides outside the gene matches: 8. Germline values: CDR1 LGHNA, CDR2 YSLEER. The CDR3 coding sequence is TGCGCCAGCAGCCAAGATAAGGCGGGAGGACGGGAGACCCAGTACTTC. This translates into CASSQDKAGGRETQYF.

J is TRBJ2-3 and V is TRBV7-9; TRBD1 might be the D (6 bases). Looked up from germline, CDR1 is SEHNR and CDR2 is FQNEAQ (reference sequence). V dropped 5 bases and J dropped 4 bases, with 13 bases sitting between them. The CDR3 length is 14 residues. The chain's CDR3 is CASSDKQGPDTQYF. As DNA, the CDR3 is TGTGCCAGCAGCGATAAACAGGGTCCAGATACGCAGTATTTT.

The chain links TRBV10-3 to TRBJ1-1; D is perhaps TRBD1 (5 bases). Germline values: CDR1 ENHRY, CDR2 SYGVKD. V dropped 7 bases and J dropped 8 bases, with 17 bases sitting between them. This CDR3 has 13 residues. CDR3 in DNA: TGTGCCATCACCGATATACAGGAAACCGAAGCTTTCTTT. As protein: CAITDIQETEAFF.

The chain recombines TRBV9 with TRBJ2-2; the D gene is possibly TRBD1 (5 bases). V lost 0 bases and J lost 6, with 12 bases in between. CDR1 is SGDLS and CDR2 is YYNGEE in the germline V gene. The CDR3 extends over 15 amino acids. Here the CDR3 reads CASSVATEGAGELFF. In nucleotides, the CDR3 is TGTGCCAGCAGCGTAGCTACGGAAGGGGCCGGGGAGCTGTTTTTT.

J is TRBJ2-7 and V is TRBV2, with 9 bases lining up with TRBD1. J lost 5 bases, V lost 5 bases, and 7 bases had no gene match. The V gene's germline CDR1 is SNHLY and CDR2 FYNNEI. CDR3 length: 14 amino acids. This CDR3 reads CASSPGTGPNEQYF. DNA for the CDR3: TGTGCCAGCAGTCCCGGGACAGGGCCCAACGAGCAGTACTTC. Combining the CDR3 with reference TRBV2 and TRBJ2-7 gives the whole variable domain EPEVTQTPSHQVTQMGQEVILRCVPISNHLYFYWYRQILGQKVEFLVSFYNNEISEKSEIFDDQFSVERPDGSNFTLKIRSTKLEDSAMYFCASSPGTGPNEQYFGPGTRLTVT.

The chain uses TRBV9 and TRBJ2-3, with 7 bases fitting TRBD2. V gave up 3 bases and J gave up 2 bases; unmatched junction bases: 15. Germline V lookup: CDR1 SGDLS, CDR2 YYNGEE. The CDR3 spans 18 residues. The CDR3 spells CASSAYTSAGIFTDTQYF. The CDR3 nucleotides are TGTGCCAGCAGCGCCTATACTAGCGCGGGGATTTTCACAGATACGCAGTATTTT. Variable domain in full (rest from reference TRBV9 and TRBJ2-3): DSGVTQTPKHLITATGQRVTLRCSPRSGDLSVYWYQQSLDQGLQFLIQYYNGEERAKGNILERFSAQQFPDLHSELNLSSLELGDSALYFCASSAYTSAGIFTDTQYFGPGTRLTVL.

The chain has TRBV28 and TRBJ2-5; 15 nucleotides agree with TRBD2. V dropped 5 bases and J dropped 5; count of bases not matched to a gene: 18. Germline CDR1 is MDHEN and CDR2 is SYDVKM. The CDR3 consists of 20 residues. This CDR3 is CASSPIHPGLAGGPGETQYF. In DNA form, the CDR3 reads TGTGCCAGCAGTCCGATCCACCCTGGACTAGCGGGAGGGCCCGGGGAGACCCAGTACTTC.

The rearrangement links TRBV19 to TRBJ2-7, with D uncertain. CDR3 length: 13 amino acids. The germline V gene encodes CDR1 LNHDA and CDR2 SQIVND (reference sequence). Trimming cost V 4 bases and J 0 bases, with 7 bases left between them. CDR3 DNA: TGTGCCAGTAGTACCATCCACTCCTACGAGCAGTACTTC. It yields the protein CASSTIHSYEQYF.

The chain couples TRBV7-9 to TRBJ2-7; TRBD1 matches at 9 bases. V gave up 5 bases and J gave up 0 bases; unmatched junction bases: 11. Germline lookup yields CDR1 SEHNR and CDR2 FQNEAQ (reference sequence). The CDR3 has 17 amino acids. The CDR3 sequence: CASSPMEGQGSSYEQYF. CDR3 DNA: TGTGCCAGCAGCCCCATGGAAGGACAGGGGAGCTCCTACGAGCAGTACTTC.

CDR3: CASSTGPSGQPQHF. CDR3 nucleotides: TGTGCCAGTAGTACTGGACCAAGCGGTCAGCCCCAGCATTTT. The chain combines TRBV19 with TRBJ1-5, with D unclear. The V gene lost 4 bases and the J gene lost 6 bases, with 13 bases spanning the gap. CDR1 is LNHDA, CDR2 SQIVND, per germline (reference sequence). The CDR3 has 14 amino acids.

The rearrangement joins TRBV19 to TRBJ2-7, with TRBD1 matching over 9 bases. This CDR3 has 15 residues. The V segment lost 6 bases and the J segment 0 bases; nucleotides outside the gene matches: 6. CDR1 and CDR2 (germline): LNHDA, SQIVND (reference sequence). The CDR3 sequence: CASSGTGGLSYEQYF. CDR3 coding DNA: TGTGCCAGTAGCGGAACAGGGGGCCTCTCCTACGAGCAGTACTTC.

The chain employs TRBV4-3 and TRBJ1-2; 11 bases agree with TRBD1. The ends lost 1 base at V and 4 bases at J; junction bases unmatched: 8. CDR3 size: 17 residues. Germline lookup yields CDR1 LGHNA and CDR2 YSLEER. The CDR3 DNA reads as TGCGCCAGCAGCCAAGCGGCCCGGACAGGGGGCGGCTATGGCTACACCTTC. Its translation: CASSQAARTGGGYGYTF.

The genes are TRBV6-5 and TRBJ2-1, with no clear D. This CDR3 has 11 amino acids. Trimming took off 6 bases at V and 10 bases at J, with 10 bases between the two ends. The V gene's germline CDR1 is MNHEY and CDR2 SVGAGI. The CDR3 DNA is TGTGCCAGCAGGGCCGGAGACGAGCAGTTCTTC. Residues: CASRAGDEQFF.

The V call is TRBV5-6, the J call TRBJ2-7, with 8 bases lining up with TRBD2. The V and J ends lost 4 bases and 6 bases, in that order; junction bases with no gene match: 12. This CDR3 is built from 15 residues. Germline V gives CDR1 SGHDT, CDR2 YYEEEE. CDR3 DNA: TGTGCCAGCAGCCCTCCGGGAAGCGGGGGTAGCGAGCAGTACTTC. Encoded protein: CASSPPGSGGSEQYF.

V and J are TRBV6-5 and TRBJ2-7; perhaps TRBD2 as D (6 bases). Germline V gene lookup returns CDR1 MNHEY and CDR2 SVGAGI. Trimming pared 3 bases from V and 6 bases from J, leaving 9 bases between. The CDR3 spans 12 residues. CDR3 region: CASSYIGSEQYF. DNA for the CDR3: TGTGCCAGCAGTTATATCGGGAGCGAGCAGTACTTC.